This TCR beta chain was captured by sequencing in a study of shared clonotypes between healthy human individuals. Donors had no recently reported acute infections or vaccinations and were HIV-negative. Genomic DNA for unsorted samples was obtained from about 90 million PBMCs. This clone was detected once. The same CDR3 is also encoded by other DNA sequences in this sample. Each PCR replicate run on unsorted PBMC took in around 300 ng DNA, tens of thousands of T cell genomes. Assay used: immunoSEQ multiplex PCR; TCRdb lists only in-frame clones, some missing. Of about 560,000 clones detected, around 81% appear once; the ten largest clones hold 12%. The receptor was derived from a woman aged 40 to 50 in good health. Some clones in this sample may be carry-over from other donors' samples. The material sequenced was PBMCs.

In DNA form, the CDR3 reads TGTGCCAGCAGTACCACAGGGGGCGCAACTAATGAAAAACTGTTTTTT. Encoded protein: CASSTTGGATNEKLFF. V gene TRBV28 combines with J gene TRBJ1-4, with 9 bases lining up with TRBD1. The V gene's germline CDR1 is MDHEN and CDR2 SYDVKM. After removal of 5 bases from V and 0 bases from J, the junction contained 4 bases not matched to a gene. This CDR3 spans 16 amino acids.